The 4 T cell receptor beta chains given below trace back to one sample, sequenced in a study of vaccination and CD4 T cells after COVID-19. As for treatment: roughly 10-day PBMC culture with coronavirus spike peptide pools or control peptides (ViraFEST assay). Cultured CD4+ T-cell DNA underwent Oncomine TCR Beta short-read sequencing. TCRdb independently ran MiXCR on the PCR reads; one entry per CDR3 protein. The data contain just over 20,000 distinct CDR3 sequences, approximately 48% of them singletons. No antigen has been assigned to these receptors. The sample comprised CD4+ T cells from blood, cultured in vitro. These receptors originate from a human donor who had recovered from COVID-19.

This rearrangement joins TRBV20-1 to TRBJ2-2; D might be TRBD2 (5 bases). Germline assignment: CDR1 DFQATT and CDR2 SNEGSKA (reference sequence). V lost 5 bases, J lost 6 bases, and 13 bases lay in between. The CDR3 is 13 amino acids. CDR3 coding DNA: TGCAGTGCTGCTGAGTCGAGGGCCGGGGAGCTGTTTTTT. Translation gives CSAAESRAGELFF.

The J gene is TRBJ2-5, the V gene TRBV11-3; perhaps TRBD1 as D (6 bases). In germline, CDR1 is SGHNT, CDR2 YENEEA. This CDR3 spans 14 amino acids. Deletions cut 7 bases from V and 4 bases from J, with 16 bases between. This chain's CDR3 is CASTPGGNIETQYF. The CDR3 nucleotides read TGTGCCAGCACCCCTGGGGGCAATATAGAGACCCAGTACTTC.

The chain is built from TRBV20-1 and TRBJ2-5, with D possibly being TRBD2 (6 bases). The CDR3 covers 15 residues. Trimming cost V 5 bases and J 5 bases, with 21 bases left between them. Per the germline V gene, CDR1 is DFQATT and CDR2 is SNEGSKA (reference sequence). The DNA for the CDR3 is TGCAGTGCTGCCCGACTAGGAGGGCCGAAGGAGACCCAGTACTTC. It is translated as CSAARLGGPKETQYF.

The genes are TRBV15 and TRBJ2-5; D unclear. The CDR3 consists of 16 residues. Germline loops: CDR1 LNHNV, CDR2 YYDKDF (reference sequence). V was shortened by 0 bases and J by 5 bases, with 16 bases between the two germline ends. CDR3: CATSRDGPGTSETQYF. The CDR3 DNA reads as TGTGCCACCAGCAGAGATGGCCCGGGTACCTCGGAGACCCAGTACTTC.